These T cell receptor beta chains were read from a single sample in a study of beta chain features in type 1 diabetes. Only in-frame clones appear in the TCRdb table, and some are missing; sequencing was by immunoSEQ multiplex PCR. This table holds 200,000 to 300,000 clones, roughly a tenth found once. The sample comprised naive CD4+ T cells from blood. The receptor source for this set is a man aged 30-40 years with type 1 diabetes. CDR3s leave out the opening cysteine and the closing phenylalanine or tryptophan. Clone size appears in some rows only: once, few, many, or a class for an expanded clone.

clone_size	v_call	j_call	cdr3_aa
few	TRBV11-2	TRBJ2-7	ASSHGGAAYEQY
.	TRBV5-8	TRBJ2-1	ASSLWAANEQF
few	TRBV4-2	TRBJ2-5	ASSQGLTSGEETQY
.	TRBV28	TRBJ1-6	ASTLDSLNSPLH
few	TRBV29-1	TRBJ2-4	SVGLAGGNWY
.	TRBV2	TRBJ2-2	ASSPGTGGLTGELF
few	TRBV5-6	TRBJ2-7	ATGDSYEQY
few	TRBV18	TRBJ1-1	ASSPNRGLHGDTEAF
once	TRBV20-1	TRBJ2-1	SARGGEQF
few	TRBV7-3	TRBJ2-5	ASSLRLQETQY
.	TRBV30	TRBJ2-1	AWSVSLGGEQF
.	TRBV7-2	TRBJ1-5	ASSFPGNQPQH
.	TRBV9	TRBJ2-1	ASSATSGGISYNEQF
.	TRBV10-2	TRBJ2-5	ASSVGRGTQETQY
few	TRBV29-1	TRBJ1-6	SVGDSIHNSPLH
.	TRBV7-9	TRBJ2-5	ASSGAWITETQY
.	TRBV18	TRBJ1-5	ASSPRDRGNQPQH
.	TRBV4-3	TRBJ2-7	ASSQDRVYVEQY
.	TRBV7-2	TRBJ1-2	ASSAQGQGYGYT
few	TRBV7-3	TRBJ2-7	ASSLTGGSSYEQY
few	TRBV4-3	TRBJ2-1	ASSPRQNSYNEQF
few	TRBV11-2	TRBJ1-6	ASSLEAGGNSPLH
few	TRBV7-3	TRBJ2-3	ASTLSGLRTDTQY
few	TRBV7-9	TRBJ1-6	ASSYMDSSPLH
few	TRBV7-2	TRBJ2-3	ASSLVGGSGGDTQY
few	TRBV25-1	TRBJ2-7	ASRDGVIYEQY
few	TRBV14	TRBJ2-1	ASSQRTRGEQF
.	TRBV19	TRBJ1-2	ASSLWTGPYGYT
.	TRBV5-1	TRBJ2-7	ASSRSGAYEQY
.	TRBV10-3	TRBJ2-5	AISLAGTQETQY
.	TRBV5-4	TRBJ2-3	ASSSRTSGGSTDTQY
few	TRBV6-1	TRBJ1-2	ASSVGTIGWWDGYT
.	TRBV6-5	TRBJ2-1	ASSYVGQGYNEQF
.	TRBV2	TRBJ2-7	ASSVQGGTYEQY
few	TRBV27	TRBJ2-3	ASSLKPTGTGGLDTQY
.	TRBV5-1	TRBJ2-1	ASSLVAGPYNEQF
.	TRBV27	TRBJ2-5	ASRSTGKETQY
few	TRBV5-8	TRBJ2-3	ASSMGLAGTDTQY
.	TRBV5-8	TRBJ2-5	ASSFGTGWETQY
few	TRBV9	TRBJ2-1	ASSVGLAGSEQF
.	TRBV9	TRBJ2-3	ASSAGGFDTQY
few	TRBV5-6	TRBJ1-1	ASSSGTSMSAF
.	TRBV9	TRBJ1-4	ASSVGDRALPNEKLF
.	TRBV7-2	TRBJ1-4	ASSLVRGTTNEKLF
.	TRBV9	TRBJ2-1	ASSVASGLGEQF
few	TRBV28	TRBJ1-5	ASNAGAINQPQH
.	TRBV28	TRBJ1-4	ASSFRRQGNEKLF
.	TRBV15	TRBJ1-2	ATSRDTGGAGYT
few	TRBV5-5	TRBJ1-5	ASSLLGGQPQH
.	TRBV5-4	TRBJ1-2	ASSLAGTGGYGYT
.	TRBV28	TRBJ1-2	ASSLGGSRYGYT
few	TRBV30	TRBJ2-2	ASTESFFSAGELF
.	TRBV7-2	TRBJ2-3	ASSRPGSTDTQY